The 4 T cell receptor beta chains in this list originate from one sample, sequenced in a study of beta chain features in type 1 diabetes. Expressed TCRB transcripts were sequenced after all isolated RNA was converted to cDNA. Sequencing was performed with immunoSEQ multiplex PCR; in TCRdb, only in-frame clones are kept and a portion is missing. The sample holds fewer than 900,000 clones, about a sixth seen once. Sample: naive CD4+ T cells from blood. These receptors were obtained from a young woman in good health.

On this clone: A read error may produce the germline difference seen at one junction end. The chain recombines TRBV19 with TRBJ1-2, with D possibly being TRBD1 (6 bases). This CDR3 region has 14 residues. The V gene's germline CDR1 is LNHDA and CDR2 SQIVND (reference sequence). Here the CDR3 reads CASSQFNPGQAIAF. DNA of the CDR3: TGTGCCAGTAGTCAATTTAATCCGGGACAAGCGATCGCCTTC.

V gene TRBV28 combines with J gene TRBJ2-5, with D perhaps TRBD1 or TRBD2 (5 bases each). Deletions cut 11 bases from V and 4 bases from J, with 20 bases between. Germline CDR1 MDHEN, CDR2 SYDVKM. The CDR3 length is 14 residues. The DNA for the CDR3 is TGTGCCGCCGGGACCGCCGGCAGGGTAGAGACCCAGTACTTC. Translation gives CAAGTAGRVETQYF.

The V and J genes are TRBV25-1 and TRBJ1-1, with D possibly TRBD1 on 6 matching bases. This CDR3 region has 13 residues. The V end lost 3 bases, the J end lost 7 bases, and 12 bases lay between the germline ends. Germline V gene sequence: CDR1 MGHDK, CDR2 SYGVNS. The CDR3 sequence: CASSDSTGLEAFF. CDR3 nucleotides: TGTGCCAGCAGTGACTCAACAGGGCTTGAAGCTTTCTTT.

The table lists this clone with a few counts. V gene TRBV7-3 combines with J gene TRBJ2-1; TRBD2 agrees at 9 bases. The ends lost 5 bases at V and 2 bases at J; junction bases unmatched: 7. This CDR3 contains 16 residues. Per germline, CDR1 SGHTA and CDR2 FQGTGA. As DNA, the CDR3 is TGTGCCAGCAGCCTCACGGCTAGCGGGGCCTACAATGAGCAGTTCTTC. This encodes CASSLTASGAYNEQFF.